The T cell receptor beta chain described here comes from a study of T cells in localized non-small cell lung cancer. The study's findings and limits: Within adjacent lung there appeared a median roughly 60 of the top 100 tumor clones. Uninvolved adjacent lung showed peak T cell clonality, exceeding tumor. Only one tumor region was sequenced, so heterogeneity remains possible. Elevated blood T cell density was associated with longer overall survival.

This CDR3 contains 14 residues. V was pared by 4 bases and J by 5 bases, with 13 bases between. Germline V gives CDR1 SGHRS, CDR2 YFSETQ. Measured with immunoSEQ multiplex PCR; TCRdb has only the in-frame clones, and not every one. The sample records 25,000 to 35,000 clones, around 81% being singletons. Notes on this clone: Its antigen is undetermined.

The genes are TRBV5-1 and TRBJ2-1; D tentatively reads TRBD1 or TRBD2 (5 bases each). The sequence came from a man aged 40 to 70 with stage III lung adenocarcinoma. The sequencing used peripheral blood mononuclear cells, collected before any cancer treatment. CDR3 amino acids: CASSRFGADNEQFF. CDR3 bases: TGCGCCAGCAGCCGCTTCGGGGCCGACAATGAGCAGTTCTTC.